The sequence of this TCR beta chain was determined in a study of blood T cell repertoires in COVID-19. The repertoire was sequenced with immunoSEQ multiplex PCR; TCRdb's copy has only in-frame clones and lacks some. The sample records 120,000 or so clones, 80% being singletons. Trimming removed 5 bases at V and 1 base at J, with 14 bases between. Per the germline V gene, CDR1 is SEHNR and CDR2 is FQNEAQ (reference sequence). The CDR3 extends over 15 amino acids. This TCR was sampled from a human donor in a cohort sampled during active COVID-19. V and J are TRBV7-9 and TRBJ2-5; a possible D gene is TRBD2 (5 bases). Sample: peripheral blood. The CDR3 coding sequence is TGTGCCAGCAGCCCGCATGGCGGGTCCCAAGAGACCCAGTACTTC. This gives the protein CASSPHGGSQETQYF.